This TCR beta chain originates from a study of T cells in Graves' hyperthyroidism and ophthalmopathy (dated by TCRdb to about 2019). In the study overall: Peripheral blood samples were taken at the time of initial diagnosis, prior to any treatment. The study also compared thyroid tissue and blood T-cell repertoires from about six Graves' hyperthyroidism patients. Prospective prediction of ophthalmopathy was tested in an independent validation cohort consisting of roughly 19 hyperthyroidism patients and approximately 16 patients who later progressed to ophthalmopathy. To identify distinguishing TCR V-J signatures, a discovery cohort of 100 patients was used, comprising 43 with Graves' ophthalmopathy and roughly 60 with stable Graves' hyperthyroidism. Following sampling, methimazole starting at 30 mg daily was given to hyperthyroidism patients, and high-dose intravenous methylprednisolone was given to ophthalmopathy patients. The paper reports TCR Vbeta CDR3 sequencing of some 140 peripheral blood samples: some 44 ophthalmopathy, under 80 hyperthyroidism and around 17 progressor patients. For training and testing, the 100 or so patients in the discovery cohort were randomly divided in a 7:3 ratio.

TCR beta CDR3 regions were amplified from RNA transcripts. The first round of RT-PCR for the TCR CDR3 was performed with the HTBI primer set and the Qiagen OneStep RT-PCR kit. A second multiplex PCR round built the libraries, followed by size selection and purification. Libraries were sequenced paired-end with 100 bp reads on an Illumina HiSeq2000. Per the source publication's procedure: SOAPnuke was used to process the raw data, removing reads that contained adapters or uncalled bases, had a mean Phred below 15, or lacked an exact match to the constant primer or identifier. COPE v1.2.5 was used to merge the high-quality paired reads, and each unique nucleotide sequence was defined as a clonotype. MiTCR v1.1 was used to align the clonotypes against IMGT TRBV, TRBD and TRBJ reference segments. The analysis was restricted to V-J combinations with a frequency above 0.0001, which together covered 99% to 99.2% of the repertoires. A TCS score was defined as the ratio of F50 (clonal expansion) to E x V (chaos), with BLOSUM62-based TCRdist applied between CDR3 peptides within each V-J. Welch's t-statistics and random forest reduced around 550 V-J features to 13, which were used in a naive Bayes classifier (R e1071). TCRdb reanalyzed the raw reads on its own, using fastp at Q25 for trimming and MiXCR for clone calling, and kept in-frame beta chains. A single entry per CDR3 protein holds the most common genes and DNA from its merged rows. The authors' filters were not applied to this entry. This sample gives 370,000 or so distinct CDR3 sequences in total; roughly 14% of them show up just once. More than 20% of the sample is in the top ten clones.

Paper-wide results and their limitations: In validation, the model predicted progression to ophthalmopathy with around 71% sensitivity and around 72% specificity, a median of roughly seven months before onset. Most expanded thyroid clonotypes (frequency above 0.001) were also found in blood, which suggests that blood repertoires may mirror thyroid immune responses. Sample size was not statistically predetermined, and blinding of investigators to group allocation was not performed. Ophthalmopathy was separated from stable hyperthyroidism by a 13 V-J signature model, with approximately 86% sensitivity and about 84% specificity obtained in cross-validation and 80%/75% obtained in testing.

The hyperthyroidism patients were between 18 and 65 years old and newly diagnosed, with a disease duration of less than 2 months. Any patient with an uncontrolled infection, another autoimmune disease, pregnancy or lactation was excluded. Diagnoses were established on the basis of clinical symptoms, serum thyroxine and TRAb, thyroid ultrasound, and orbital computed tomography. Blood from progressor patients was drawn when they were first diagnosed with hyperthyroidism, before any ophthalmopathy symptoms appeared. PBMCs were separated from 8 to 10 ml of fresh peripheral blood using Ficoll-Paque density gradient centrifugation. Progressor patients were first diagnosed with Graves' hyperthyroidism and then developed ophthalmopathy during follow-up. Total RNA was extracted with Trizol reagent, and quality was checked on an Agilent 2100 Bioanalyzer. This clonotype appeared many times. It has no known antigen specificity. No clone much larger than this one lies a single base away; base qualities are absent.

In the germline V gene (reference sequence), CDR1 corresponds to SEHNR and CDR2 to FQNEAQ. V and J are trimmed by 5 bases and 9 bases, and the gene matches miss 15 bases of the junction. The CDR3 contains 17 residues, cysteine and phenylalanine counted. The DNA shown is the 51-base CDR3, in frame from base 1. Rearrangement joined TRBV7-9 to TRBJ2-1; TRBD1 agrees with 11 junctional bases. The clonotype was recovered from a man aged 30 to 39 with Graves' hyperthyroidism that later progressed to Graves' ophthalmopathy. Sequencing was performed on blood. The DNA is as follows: TGTGCCAGCAGCCCAATAGGAGGACAGGGGGCCTGGGGTGAGCAGTTCTTC. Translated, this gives CASSPIGGQGAWGEQFF.